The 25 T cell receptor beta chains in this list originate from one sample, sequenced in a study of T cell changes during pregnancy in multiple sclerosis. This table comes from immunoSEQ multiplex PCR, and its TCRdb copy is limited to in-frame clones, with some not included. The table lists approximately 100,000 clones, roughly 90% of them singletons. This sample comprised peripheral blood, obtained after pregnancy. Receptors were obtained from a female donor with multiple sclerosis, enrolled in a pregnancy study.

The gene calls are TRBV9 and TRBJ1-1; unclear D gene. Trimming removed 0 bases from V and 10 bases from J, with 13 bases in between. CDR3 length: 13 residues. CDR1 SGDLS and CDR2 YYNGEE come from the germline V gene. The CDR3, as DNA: TGTGCCAGCAGCGTAGACCTATTCGGTGGAGCTTTCTTT. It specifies CASSVDLFGGAFF.

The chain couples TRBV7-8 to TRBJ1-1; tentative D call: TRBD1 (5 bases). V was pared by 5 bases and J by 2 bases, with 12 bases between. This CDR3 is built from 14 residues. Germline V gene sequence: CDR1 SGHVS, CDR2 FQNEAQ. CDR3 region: CASSPGGANTEAFF. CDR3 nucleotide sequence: TGTGCCAGCAGCCCAGGAGGGGCTAACACTGAAGCTTTCTTT.

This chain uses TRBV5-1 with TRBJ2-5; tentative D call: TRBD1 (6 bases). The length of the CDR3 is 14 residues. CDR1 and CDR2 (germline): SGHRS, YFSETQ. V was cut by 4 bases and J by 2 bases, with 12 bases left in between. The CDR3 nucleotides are TGCGCCAGCAGCAATCCGGGACAACAAGAGACCCAGTACTTC. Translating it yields CASSNPGQQETQYF.

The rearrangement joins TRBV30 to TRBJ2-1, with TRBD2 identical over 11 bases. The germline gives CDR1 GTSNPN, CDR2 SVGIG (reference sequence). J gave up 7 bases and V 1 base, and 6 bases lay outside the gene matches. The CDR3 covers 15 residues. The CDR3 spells CAWSDLAGGGNEQFF. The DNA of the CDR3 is TGTGCCTGGAGTGACCTAGCGGGGGGTGGGAATGAGCAGTTCTTC. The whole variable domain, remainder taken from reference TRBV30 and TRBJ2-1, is SQTIHQWPATLVQPVGSPLSLECTVEGTSNPNLYWYRQAAGRGLQLLFYSVGIGQISSEVPQNLSASRPQDRQFILSSKKLLLSDSGFYLCAWSDLAGGGNEQFFGPGTRLTVL.

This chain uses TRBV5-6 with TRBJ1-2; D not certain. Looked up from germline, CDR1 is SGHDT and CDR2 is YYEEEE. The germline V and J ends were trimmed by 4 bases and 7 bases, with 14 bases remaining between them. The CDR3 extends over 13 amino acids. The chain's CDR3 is CASSELMNGGYTF. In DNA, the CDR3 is TGTGCCAGCAGCGAACTGATGAACGGTGGCTACACCTTC.

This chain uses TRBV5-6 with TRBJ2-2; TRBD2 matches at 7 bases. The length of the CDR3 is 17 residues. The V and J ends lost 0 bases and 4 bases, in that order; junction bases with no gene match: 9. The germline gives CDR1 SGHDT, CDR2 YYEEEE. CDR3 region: CASSLGGGGLVTGELFF. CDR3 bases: TGTGCCAGCAGCTTGGGGGGCGGGGGTCTTGTCACCGGGGAGCTGTTTTTT.

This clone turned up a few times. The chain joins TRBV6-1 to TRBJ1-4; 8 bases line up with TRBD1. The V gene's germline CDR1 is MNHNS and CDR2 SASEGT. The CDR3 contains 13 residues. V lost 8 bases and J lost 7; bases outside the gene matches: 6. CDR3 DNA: TGTGCCAGCCAGGGGGCGCCGGGTGAAAAACTGTTTTTT. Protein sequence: CASQGAPGEKLFF.

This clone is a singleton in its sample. CDR3 sequence (DNA): TGTGCCACCAGCAGAGAGGGCGCAGGTTGGAACACTGAAGCTTTCTTT. Residues: CATSREGAGWNTEAFF. The V call is TRBV15, the J call TRBJ1-1; D is undetermined. Germline V gives CDR1 LNHNV, CDR2 YYDKDF (reference sequence). The V and J ends lost 0 bases and 1 base respectively, with 12 bases between them. The CDR3 extends over 16 amino acids.

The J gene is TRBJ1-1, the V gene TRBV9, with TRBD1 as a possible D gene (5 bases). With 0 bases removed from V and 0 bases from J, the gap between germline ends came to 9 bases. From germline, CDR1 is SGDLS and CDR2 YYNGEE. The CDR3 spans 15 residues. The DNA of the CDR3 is TGTGCCAGCAGCGTAGTGCCGGGGGTGAACACTGAAGCTTTCTTT. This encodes CASSVVPGVNTEAFF.

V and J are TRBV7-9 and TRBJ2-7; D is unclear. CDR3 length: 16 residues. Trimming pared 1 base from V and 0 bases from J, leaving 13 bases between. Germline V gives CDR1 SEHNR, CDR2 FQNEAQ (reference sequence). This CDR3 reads CASSLVGRKSSYEQYF. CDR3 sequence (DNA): TGTGCCAGCAGCTTAGTGGGCAGAAAAAGCTCCTACGAGCAGTACTTC.

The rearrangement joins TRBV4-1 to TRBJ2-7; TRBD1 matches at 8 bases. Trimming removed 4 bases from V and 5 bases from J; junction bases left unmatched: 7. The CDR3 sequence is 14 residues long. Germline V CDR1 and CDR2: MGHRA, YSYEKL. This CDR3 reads CASSLTQGVDEQYF. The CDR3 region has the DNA TGCGCCAGCAGCCTAACACAGGGGGTGGACGAGCAGTACTTC.

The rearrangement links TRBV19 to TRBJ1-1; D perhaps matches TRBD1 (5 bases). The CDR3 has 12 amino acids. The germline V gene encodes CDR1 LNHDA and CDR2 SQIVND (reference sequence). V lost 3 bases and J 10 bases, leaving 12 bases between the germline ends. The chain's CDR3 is CASSIPDRVAFF. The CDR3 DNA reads TGTGCCAGTAGTATCCCCGACAGAGTAGCTTTCTTT.

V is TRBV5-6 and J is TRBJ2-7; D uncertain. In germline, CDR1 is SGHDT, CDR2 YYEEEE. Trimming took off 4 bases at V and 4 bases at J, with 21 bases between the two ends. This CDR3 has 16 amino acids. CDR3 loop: CASSPYWVGLTYEQYF. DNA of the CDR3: TGTGCCAGCAGCCCCTATTGGGTGGGCCTTACTTACGAGCAGTACTTC.

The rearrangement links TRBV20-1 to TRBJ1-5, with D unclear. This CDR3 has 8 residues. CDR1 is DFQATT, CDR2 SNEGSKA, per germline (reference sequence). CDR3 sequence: CSGIIEHF. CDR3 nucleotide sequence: TGCAGCGGGATTATTGAGCATTTT.

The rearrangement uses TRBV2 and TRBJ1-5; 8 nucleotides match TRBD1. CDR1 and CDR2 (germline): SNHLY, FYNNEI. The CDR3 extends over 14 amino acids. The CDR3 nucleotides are TGTGCTATCAAAATGGCACAGGGGGGAAAGCCCCAGCATTTT. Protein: CAIKMAQGGKPQHF. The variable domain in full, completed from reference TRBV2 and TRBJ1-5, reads EPEVTQTPSHQVTQMGQEVILRCVPISNHLYFYWYRQILGQKVEFLVSFYNNEISEKSEIFDDQFSVERPDGSNFTLKIRSTKLEDSAMYFCAIKMAQGGKPQHFGDGTRLSIL.

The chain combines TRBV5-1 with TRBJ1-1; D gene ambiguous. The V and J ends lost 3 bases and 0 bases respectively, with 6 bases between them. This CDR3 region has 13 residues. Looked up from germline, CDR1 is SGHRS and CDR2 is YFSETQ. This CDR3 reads CASSSKLNTEAFF. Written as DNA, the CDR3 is TGCGCCAGCAGCTCAAAATTGAACACTGAAGCTTTCTTT.

The CDR3 loop is CASSYSSGITDTQYF. The CDR3 nucleotides read TGTGCCAGCAGTTACTCTTCCGGTATCACAGATACGCAGTATTTT. The J gene is TRBJ2-3, the V gene TRBV6-6, with unresolved D. The CDR3 spans 15 residues. Germline V gene data show CDR1 as MNHNY and CDR2 as SVGAGI (reference sequence). Deletions cut 0 bases from V and 2 bases from J, with 9 bases between.

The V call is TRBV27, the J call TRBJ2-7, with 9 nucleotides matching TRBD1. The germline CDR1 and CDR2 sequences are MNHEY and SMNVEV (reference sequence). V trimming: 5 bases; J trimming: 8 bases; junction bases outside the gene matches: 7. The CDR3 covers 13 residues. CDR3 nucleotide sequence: TGTGCCAGCAGTCTTGGACAGGGGTCGAAGCAGTACTTC. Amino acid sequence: CASSLGQGSKQYF.

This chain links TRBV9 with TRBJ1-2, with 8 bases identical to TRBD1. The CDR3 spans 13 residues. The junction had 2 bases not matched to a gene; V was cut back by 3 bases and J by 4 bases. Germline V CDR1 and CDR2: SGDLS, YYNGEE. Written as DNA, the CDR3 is TGTGCCAGCAGCGGCAGGGGGCTCTATGGCTACACCTTC. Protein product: CASSGRGLYGYTF.

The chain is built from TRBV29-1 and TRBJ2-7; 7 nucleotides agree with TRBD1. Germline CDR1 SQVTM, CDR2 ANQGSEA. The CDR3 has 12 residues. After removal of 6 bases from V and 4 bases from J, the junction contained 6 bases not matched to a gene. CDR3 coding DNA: TGCAGCGTCGAGGGGGCTGGGTACGAGCAGTACTTC. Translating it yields CSVEGAGYEQYF.

CDR3 coding DNA: TGTGCCAGCAGCTTGGACAGGGGAGGGGTGGGGTACCAAGAGACCCAGTACTTC. Translation gives CASSLDRGGVGYQETQYF. The chain uses TRBV11-2 and TRBJ2-5, with 9 bases lining up with TRBD1. The ends lost 3 bases at V and 0 bases at J; junction bases unmatched: 11. The CDR3 is made up of 18 amino acids. In germline, CDR1 is SGHAT, CDR2 FQNNGV.

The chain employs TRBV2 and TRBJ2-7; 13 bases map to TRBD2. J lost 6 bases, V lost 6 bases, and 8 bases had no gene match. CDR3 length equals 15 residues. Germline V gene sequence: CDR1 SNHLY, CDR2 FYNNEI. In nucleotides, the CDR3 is TGTGCCAGCAGGGGTACTAGCGGGGGGGCCCTCGAGCAGTACTTC. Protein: CASRGTSGGALEQYF.

CDR3 sequence reads: CASRPTGGSSGANVLTF. The CDR3 region has the DNA TGTGCCAGCAGACCTACAGGGGGGAGCTCTGGGGCCAACGTCCTGACTTTC. The genes are TRBV27 and TRBJ2-6; 8 bases are a match to TRBD1. Losses at the gene ends were 6 bases for V and 0 bases for J; bases not matched to a gene: 7. In germline, CDR1 is MNHEY, CDR2 SMNVEV (reference sequence). CDR3 size: 17 residues.

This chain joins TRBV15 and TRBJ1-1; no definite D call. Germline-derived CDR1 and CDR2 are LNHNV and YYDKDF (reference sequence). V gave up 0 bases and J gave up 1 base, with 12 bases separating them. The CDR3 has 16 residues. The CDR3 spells CATSRDYWLPNTEAFF. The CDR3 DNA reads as TGTGCCACCAGCAGAGATTATTGGCTCCCGAACACTGAAGCTTTCTTT.

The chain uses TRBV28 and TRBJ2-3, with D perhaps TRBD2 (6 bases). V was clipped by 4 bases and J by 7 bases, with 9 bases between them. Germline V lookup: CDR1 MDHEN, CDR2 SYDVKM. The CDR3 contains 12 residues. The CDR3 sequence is CASSSGVNTQYF. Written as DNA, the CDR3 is TGTGCCAGCAGTTCGGGGGTGAATACGCAGTATTTT.